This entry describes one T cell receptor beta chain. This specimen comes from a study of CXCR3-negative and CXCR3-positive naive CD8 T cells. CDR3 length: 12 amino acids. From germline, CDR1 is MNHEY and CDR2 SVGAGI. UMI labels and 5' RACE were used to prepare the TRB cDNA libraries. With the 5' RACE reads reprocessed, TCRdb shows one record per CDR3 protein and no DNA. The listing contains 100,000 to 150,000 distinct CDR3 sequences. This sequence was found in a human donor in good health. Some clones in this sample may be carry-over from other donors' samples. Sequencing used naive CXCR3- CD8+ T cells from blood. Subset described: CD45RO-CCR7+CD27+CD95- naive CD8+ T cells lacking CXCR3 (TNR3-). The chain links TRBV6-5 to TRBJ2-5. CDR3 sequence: CASKSYQETQYF.